A single sample gave rise to the 29 T cell receptor beta chains below, sequenced in a study of control samples from healthy donors and cancer patients. Only in-frame clones appear in the TCRdb table, and some are missing; sequencing was by immunoSEQ multiplex PCR. The sample yields under 150,000 clones, roughly 95% seen once. Sample: blood. Source of these receptors: a man younger than 40 in good health.

The V gene is TRBV28, the J gene TRBJ1-5, with 8 bases identical to TRBD1. Germline V gene sequence: CDR1 MDHEN, CDR2 SYDVKM. J was trimmed by 7 bases and V by 6 bases; bases with no gene match: 8. The CDR3 has 14 amino acids. In nucleotides, the CDR3 is TGTGCCAGCAGGTCTCCTCAGGGGGCCCAGCCCCAGCATTTT. Protein sequence: CASRSPQGAQPQHF. Complete variable domain (other parts from reference TRBV28 and TRBJ1-5): DVKVTQSSRYLVKRTGEKVFLECVQDMDHENMFWYRQDPGLGLRLIYFSYDVKMKEKGDIPEGYSVSREKKERFSLILESASTNQTSMYLCASRSPQGAQPQHFGDGTRLSIL.

The J gene is TRBJ2-5, the V gene TRBV2, with D perhaps TRBD2 (5 bases). This CDR3 comprises 12 residues. V was trimmed by 7 bases and J by 5 bases, leaving 11 bases between them. Germline V lookup: CDR1 SNHLY, CDR2 FYNNEI. This CDR3 is CASKLGGETQYF. As DNA, the CDR3 is TGTGCCAGCAAACTTGGCGGGGAGACCCAGTACTTC. The variable domain in full, with the rest retrieved from reference TRBV2 and TRBJ2-5, is EPEVTQTPSHQVTQMGQEVILRCVPISNHLYFYWYRQILGQKVEFLVSFYNNEISEKSEIFDDQFSVERPDGSNFTLKIRSTKLEDSAMYFCASKLGGETQYFGPGTRLLVL.

The rearrangement links TRBV5-5 to TRBJ2-1, with D possibly TRBD2 on 5 matching bases. Germline CDR1 and CDR2: SGHKS and YYEKEE (reference sequence). The CDR3 loop spans 16 amino acids. V was trimmed by 4 bases and J by 2 bases, leaving 16 bases between them. The CDR3 DNA is TGTGCCAGCAGCCCGGATCCGGGGAAGACCTACAATGAGCAGTTCTTC. Residues: CASSPDPGKTYNEQFF.

This chain joins TRBV6-6 and TRBJ1-1; tentative D call: TRBD1 (5 bases). In germline, CDR1 is MNHNY, CDR2 SVGAGI (reference sequence). V gave up 4 bases and J gave up 6 bases, with 9 bases separating them. The CDR3 is made up of 12 amino acids. The DNA of the CDR3 is TGTGCCAGCAGTTGGATACAGGCTGAAGCTTTCTTT. Translating gives CASSWIQAEAFF.

CDR3 loop: CASSLIGTGVNTEAFF. The CDR3 coding sequence is TGTGCCAGCAGCTTAATCGGGACAGGAGTGAACACTGAAGCTTTCTTT. This chain uses TRBV7-9 with TRBJ1-1; 8 bases are shared with TRBD1. Germline lookup yields CDR1 SEHNR and CDR2 FQNEAQ (reference sequence). The V gene end was trimmed by 2 bases and the J gene end by 0 bases; junction bases not matched to a gene: 5. The CDR3 spans 16 residues. The full variable domain, completed using reference TRBV7-9 and TRBJ1-1, is DTGVSQNPRHKITKRGQNVTFRCDPISEHNRLYWYRQTLGQGPEFLTYFQNEAQLEKSRLLSDRFSAERPKGSFSTLEIQRTEQGDSAMYLCASSLIGTGVNTEAFFGQGTRLTVV.

The rearrangement uses TRBV7-6 and TRBJ2-2, with D unresolved. This CDR3 is 12 amino acids long. CDR1 is SGHVS and CDR2 is FNYEAQ in the germline V gene. Trimming shortened V by 5 bases and J by 3 bases, and 4 bases separated the two germline ends. Here the CDR3 reads CASSIYTGELFF. The CDR3 DNA reads TGTGCCAGCAGCATATACACCGGGGAGCTGTTTTTT. Full variable domain (missing parts from reference TRBV7-6 and TRBJ2-2): GAGVSQSPRYKVTKRGQDVALRCDPISGHVSLYWYRQALGQGPEFLTYFNYEAQQDKSGLPNDRFSAERPEGSISTLTIQRTEQRDSAMYRCASSIYTGELFFGEGSRLTVL.

This clone was counted a single time. This chain connects TRBV5-1 to TRBJ2-5; a possible D gene is TRBD1 (6 bases). Trimming stripped 4 bases from V and 1 base from J, with 17 bases between. Germline assignment: CDR1 SGHRS and CDR2 YFSETQ. The CDR3 is 16 residues long. CDR3 sequence (DNA): TGCGCCAGCAGCCAGACAGGAGCTGATTTCCAAGAGACCCAGTACTTC. Its translation: CASSQTGADFQETQYF. Variable domain in full (rest from reference TRBV5-1 and TRBJ2-5): KAGVTQTPRYLIKTRGQQVTLSCSPISGHRSVSWYQQTPGQGLQFLFEYFSETQRNKGNFPGRFSGRQFSNSRSEMNVSTLELGDSALYLCASSQTGADFQETQYFGPGTRLLVL.

Regarding this clone: An end of the junction differs from the germline gene, which may be a read error. The CDR3 loop is CAGSSGQSYEQYF. The CDR3 region has the DNA TGCGCCGGCAGCTCGGGACAGTCCTACGAGCAGTACTTC. V usage is TRBV5-1 and J usage is TRBJ2-7; 7 positions match TRBD1. CDR1 is SGHRS, CDR2 YFSETQ, per germline. The CDR3 loop spans 13 amino acids. Full variable domain (missing parts from reference TRBV5-1 and TRBJ2-7): KAGVTQTPRYLIKTRGQQVTLSCSPISGHRSVSWYQQTPGQGLQFLFEYFSETQRNKGNFPGRFSGRQFSNSRSEMNVSTLELGDSALYLCAGSSGQSYEQYFGPGTRLTVT.

The chain joins TRBV30 to TRBJ2-2; 7 bases map to TRBD2. V was clipped by 0 bases and J by 3 bases; unmatched bases: 10. This CDR3 region has 17 residues. Germline V CDR1 and CDR2: GTSNPN, SVGIG (reference sequence). CDR3 in DNA: TGTGCCTGGAGTGTACGACTAGCCTTAATGGACACCGGGGAGCTGTTTTTT. Translation: CAWSVRLALMDTGELFF.

The DNA for the CDR3 is TGTGCCAGCACGAACAGGGGGAGAACTGAAGCTTTCTTT. Translating it yields CASTNRGRTEAFF. The chain combines TRBV12-3 or TRBV12-4 with TRBJ1-1, with 8 bases lining up with TRBD1. Trimming took 7 bases from V and 5 from J; bases not matched to a gene: 6. This CDR3 has 13 amino acids.

The V call is TRBV19, the J call TRBJ1-3; TRBD1 agrees at 10 bases. CDR1 is LNHDA and CDR2 is SQIVND in the germline V gene (reference sequence). J gave up 2 bases and V 9 bases, and 7 bases lay outside the gene matches. CDR3 length: 15 residues. The CDR3: CARGPGTGAGNTIYF. The CDR3 DNA follows: TGTGCCAGAGGACCCGGGACAGGGGCTGGAAACACCATATATTTT.

A word on this clone: Other DNA sequences of this sample code for an identical CDR3. The CDR3 nucleotides read TGTGCCATCACAAGAAGCTCCTATAATTCACCCCTCCACTTT. Translation: CAITRSSYNSPLHF. This chain links TRBV10-3 with TRBJ1-6; no firm D call. Germline CDR1 reads ENHRY; CDR2 reads SYGVKD. The V gene lost 7 bases and the J gene lost 0 bases, with 7 bases spanning the gap. The CDR3 has 14 residues.

The CDR3, as DNA: TGTGCCACCAGTGACCCTTCGGGTCTTTCCGGGGAGACCCAGTACTTC. Its translation is CATSDPSGLSGETQYF. The genes are TRBV24-1 and TRBJ2-5, with D hard to call. The germline CDR1 and CDR2 sequences are KGHDR and SFDVKD. V dropped 4 bases and J dropped 5 bases, with 19 bases sitting between them. This CDR3 is 16 amino acids long.

This sequence joins TRBV12-5 and TRBJ1-5, with a possible D match to TRBD1 (5 bases). Germline assignment: CDR1 LGHNT and CDR2 FRNRAP. This CDR3 contains 14 residues. With 8 bases removed from V and 0 bases from J, the gap between germline ends came to 11 bases. Here the CDR3 DNA reads TGTGCTAGTTTGGGGGAAGTTAGCAATCAGCCCCAGCATTTT. As protein: CASLGEVSNQPQHF.

The V gene is TRBV7-2, the J gene TRBJ2-3; the D is unclear. The CDR3 covers 12 residues. Between the trimmed V and J ends, which lost 1 base and 2 bases, there was a span of 1 base. Looked up from germline, CDR1 is SGHTA and CDR2 is FQGNSA. CDR3 coding DNA: TGTGCCAGCAGCTTAGACACAGATACGCAGTATTTT. Translation: CASSLDTDTQYF.

The chain combines TRBV10-3 with TRBJ1-2; no reliable D call. With 5 bases removed from V and 7 bases from J, the gap between germline ends came to 20 bases. Germline V lookup: CDR1 ENHRY, CDR2 SYGVKD. The CDR3 sequence is 15 residues long. CDR3 sequence reads: CAISQLTDGESGYTF. As DNA, the CDR3 is TGTGCCATCAGTCAACTTACGGACGGTGAAAGTGGCTACACCTTC.

The J gene is TRBJ1-4, the V gene TRBV14; tentatively, D is TRBD1 (5 bases). The V and J ends lost 4 bases and 5 bases respectively, with 11 bases between them. The CDR3 length is 14 residues. Per the germline V gene, CDR1 is SGHDN and CDR2 is FVKESK. CDR3 sequence (DNA): TGTGCCAGCAGCCCGTTGGGGGGAAATGAAAAACTGTTTTTT. Protein: CASSPLGGNEKLFF. Using reference TRBV14 and TRBJ1-4 for the parts outside the CDR3, the full variable domain is EAGVTQFPSHSVIEKGQTVTLRCDPISGHDNLYWYRRVMGKEIKFLLHFVKESKQDESGMPNNRFLAERTGGTYSTLKVQPAELEDSGVYFCASSPLGGNEKLFFGSGTQLSVL.

This clone has just one count. The chain links TRBV11-1 to TRBJ1-1, with 9 bases lining up with TRBD1. The CDR3 covers 14 residues. V gave up 5 bases and J gave up 5 bases; unmatched junction bases: 6. The germline gives CDR1 SGHAT, CDR2 FQDESV (reference sequence). This chain's CDR3 is CASSPEQGATEAFF. In DNA form, the CDR3 reads TGTGCCAGCAGCCCGGAACAGGGGGCGACTGAAGCTTTCTTT. Filled out from reference TRBV11-1 and TRBJ1-1, the complete variable domain reads EAEVAQSPRYKITEKSQAVAFWCDPISGHATLYWYRQILGQGPELLVQFQDESVVDDSQLPKDRFSAERLKGVDSTLKIQPAELGDSAMYLCASSPEQGATEAFFGQGTRLTVV.

The chain joins TRBV10-1 to TRBJ1-4; D unclear. V lost 3 bases to trimming and J lost 4 bases, with 6 bases between them. CDR3 length: 13 amino acids. CDR1 and CDR2 (germline): WNHNN, SYGVQD (reference sequence). CDR3 nucleotide sequence: TGCGCCAGCAGTGAAGGGTTTAATGAAAAACTGTTTTTT. Amino acid sequence: CASSEGFNEKLFF.

V usage is TRBV7-9 and J usage is TRBJ1-4; a weak D match, TRBD1 (5 bases). The CDR3 spans 14 residues. V was trimmed by 6 bases and J by 5 bases, leaving 13 bases between them. Germline V gene data show CDR1 as SEHNR and CDR2 as FQNEAQ (reference sequence). The CDR3 region is CASSAGTANEKLFF. The CDR3, as DNA: TGTGCCAGCAGTGCGGGGACGGCAAATGAAAAACTGTTTTTT.

This chain connects TRBV29-1 to TRBJ2-3; perhaps D is TRBD1 or TRBD2 (5 bases each). In germline, CDR1 is SQVTM, CDR2 ANQGSEA. V shed 3 bases and J shed 3 bases, with 10 bases lying between them. This CDR3 is built from 13 residues. The CDR3 DNA is TGCAGCGTTGATCTCGAGGGGACAGATACGCAGTATTTT. Residues: CSVDLEGTDTQYF.

This chain connects TRBV6-1 to TRBJ1-2; unclear D gene. CDR1 is MNHNS, CDR2 SASEGT, per germline. Trimming removed 1 base from V and 0 bases from J, with 15 bases in between. The CDR3 extends over 17 amino acids. CDR3 bases: TGTGCCAGCAGTGAAGGACGGTCGGGGAGAGCTAACTATGGCTACACCTTC. Protein product: CASSEGRSGRANYGYTF.

This chain links TRBV9 with TRBJ1-1, with 7 nucleotides matching TRBD1. Per the germline V gene, CDR1 is SGDLS and CDR2 is YYNGEE. This CDR3 comprises 17 residues. J lost 2 bases, V lost 3 bases, and 13 bases had no gene match. The CDR3 nucleotides read TGTGCCAGCAGCGCGAGACATTTGAGGGGGCCCAACACTGAAGCTTTCTTT. Residues: CASSARHLRGPNTEAFF.

The chain couples TRBV5-5 to TRBJ2-7, with D perhaps TRBD1 or TRBD2 (5 bases each). The germline V and J ends were trimmed by 5 bases and 3 bases, with 15 bases remaining between them. Germline CDR1 reads SGHKS; CDR2 reads YYEKEE (reference sequence). The CDR3 consists of 14 residues. The CDR3 region has the DNA TGTGCCAGCAGTAGGGACGGACAAATCTACGAGCAGTACTTC. Its protein product is CASSRDGQIYEQYF.

V gene TRBV11-2 combines with J gene TRBJ1-2; 9 bases fit TRBD1. Germline CDR1 and CDR2: SGHAT and FQNNGV. Trimming cost V 5 bases and J 1 base; bases outside gene matches: 5. This CDR3 is built from 15 residues. The CDR3, as DNA: TGTGCCAGCAGCGGACAGGGGTTGGGTAACTATGGCTACACCTTC. Encoded protein: CASSGQGLGNYGYTF.

CDR3 coding DNA: TGCGCCAGCAGCCAAGATGTAGGGAATCAGCCCCAGCATTTT. Translating it yields CASSQDVGNQPQHF. The gene calls are TRBV4-1 and TRBJ1-5; D not resolved. Trimming pared 0 bases from V and 4 bases from J, leaving 7 bases between. The CDR3 is 14 amino acids. Looked up from germline, CDR1 is MGHRA and CDR2 is YSYEKL.

The chain employs TRBV12-3 or TRBV12-4 and TRBJ1-2; TRBD1 matches at 7 bases. The V segment lost 2 bases and the J segment 11 bases; nucleotides outside the gene matches: 8. The CDR3 loop spans 13 amino acids. As DNA, the CDR3 is TGTGCCAGCAGTTTACAGGGGGAAATGGGATACACCTTC. It codes for CASSLQGEMGYTF.

V and J are TRBV21-1 and TRBJ1-4; the DNA was not used to check the table's D call, TRBD1. TRBV21-1 is labeled a pseudogene. The CDR3 consists of 17 residues. In DNA form, the CDR3 reads TGTGCCAGCAGCAAAGGGCCGCGGGACAGGGTTAATGAAAAACTGTTTTTT. Translation gives CASSKGPRDRVNEKLFF.

In its sample, this clone was seen once. The V call is TRBV7-3, the J call TRBJ2-5, with 9 bases identical to TRBD2. Germline trimming cut 3 bases from V and 7 bases from J; bases unmatched to any gene: 3. Germline CDR1 and CDR2: SGHTA and FQGTGA. The CDR3 runs to 13 residues. The CDR3 region is CASSLGSGGTQYF. The CDR3 DNA follows: TGTGCCAGCAGCTTGGGTAGCGGGGGGACCCAGTACTTC.